Listed below are T cell receptor beta chains from one sample, sequenced in a study of identical twins. TCRdb fed the 5' RACE reads into MiXCR, producing one record per CDR3 protein. The sample shows 600,000 to 850,000 distinct CDR3 sequences, 15% to 20% of them seen only once. This sample was also put to use in a study of T cells expressing NK-cell markers.

Sequencing was carried out using PBMCs. The receptors originated from a woman under 30 in good health. Each CDR3 is given with its conserved first and last residue. The D gene is left open where the match is weak.

cdr3_aa,v_call,d_call,j_call
CASSLTGTSGIGEQFF,TRBV5-1,TRBD2,TRBJ2-1
CASIFSSPALYNEQFF,TRBV6-5,NA,TRBJ2-1
CASSVGTLEQFF,TRBV12-3/TRBV12-4,NA,TRBJ2-1
CSAVTGGRETQYF,TRBV20-1,NA,TRBJ2-5
CAISPGDRGGQTQYF,TRBV10-3,TRBD1,TRBJ2-5
CASSLLGALHNEQFF,TRBV27,NA,TRBJ2-1
CAISVTDRGGYTF,TRBV10-3,TRBD1,TRBJ1-2
CATSTRVEAFF,TRBV15,NA,TRBJ1-1
CASWRQGTNTEAFF,TRBV6-1,TRBD1,TRBJ1-1
CASRTSGDLYNEQFF,TRBV5-1,TRBD2,TRBJ2-1
CATSSLRSSYEQYF,TRBV15,NA,TRBJ2-7
CASSEPASGDNEQFF,TRBV25-1,TRBD2,TRBJ2-1
CASSQSPGTGTYNEQFF,TRBV4-3,TRBD1,TRBJ2-1
CSARLGLAPYEQYF,TRBV20-1,TRBD2,TRBJ2-7
CSARGLAGGLQEQFF,TRBV20-1,TRBD2,TRBJ2-1
CASRIGGDQPQHF,TRBV12-3/TRBV12-4,NA,TRBJ1-5
CASSSRFEGGTDTQYF,TRBV12-3/TRBV12-4,NA,TRBJ2-3
CASSFRGPGTEAFF,TRBV12-3/TRBV12-4,NA,TRBJ1-1
CASSKATSGGAETQYF,TRBV21-1,NA,TRBJ2-5
CASSGAGTSGPQETQYF,TRBV2,TRBD2,TRBJ2-5
CSAWTGFNYTF,TRBV29-1,TRBD1,TRBJ1-2
CSGAMGANVLTF,TRBV29-1,NA,TRBJ2-6
CASARSAGSYEQYF,TRBV5-1,NA,TRBJ2-7
CASSLQGGTDTQYF,TRBV5-1,TRBD1,TRBJ2-3
CASSGQANTGELFF,TRBV5-1,TRBD1,TRBJ2-2
CASSLGSGSLGYTF,TRBV7-9,NA,TRBJ1-2
CASIFDRGLYEQYF,TRBV6-5,TRBD1,TRBJ2-7
CASFGHSSTDTQYF,TRBV12-3/TRBV12-4,NA,TRBJ2-3
CSAPRSNIGQYF,TRBV20-1,NA,TRBJ2-5
CASSSHDYRMNTEAFF,TRBV6-5,NA,TRBJ1-1
CASSDWGGTQYF,TRBV2,NA,TRBJ2-5
CASSGDETIRQFF,TRBV12-3/TRBV12-4,NA,TRBJ2-1
CASSLNIGTGELFF,TRBV5-1,NA,TRBJ2-2
CASSTTGQGFVRTYEQYF,TRBV11-1,TRBD1,TRBJ2-7